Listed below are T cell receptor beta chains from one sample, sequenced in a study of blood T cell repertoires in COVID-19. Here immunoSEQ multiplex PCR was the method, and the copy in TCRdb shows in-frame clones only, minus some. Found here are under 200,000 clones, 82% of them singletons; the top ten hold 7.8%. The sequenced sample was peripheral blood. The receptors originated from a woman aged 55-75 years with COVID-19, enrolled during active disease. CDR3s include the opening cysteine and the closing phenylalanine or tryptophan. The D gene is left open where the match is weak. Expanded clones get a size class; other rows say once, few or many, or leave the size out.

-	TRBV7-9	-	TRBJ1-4	TGTGCCAGCAGCTTAGACAGGGTGACAACTAATGAAAAACTGTTTTTT	CASSLDRVTTNEKLFF
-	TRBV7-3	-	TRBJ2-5	TGTGCCAGCAGCTTTGGCAGGGGTGAGACCCAGTACTTC	CASSFGRGETQYF
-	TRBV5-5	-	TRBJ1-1	TGTGCCAGCAGCACTCGGCCCCAGGGTGTGAACACTGAAGCTTTCTTT	CASSTRPQGVNTEAFF
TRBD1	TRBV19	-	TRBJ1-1	TGTGCCAGTAGCCCCGACAGGGCGGAGAACACTGAAGCTTTCTTT	CASSPDRAENTEAFF
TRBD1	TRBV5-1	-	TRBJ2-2	TGCGCCAGCAGCCTACCACAGGGGGCGAACACCGGGGAGCTGTTTTTT	CASSLPQGANTGELFF
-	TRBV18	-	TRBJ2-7	TGTGCCAGCTCTCCGGGATACTCCTACGAGCAGTACTTC	CASSPGYSYEQYF
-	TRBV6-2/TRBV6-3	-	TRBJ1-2	TGTGCCAGCAGTTTATCCTCTTACTATGGCTACACCTTC	CASSLSSYYGYTF
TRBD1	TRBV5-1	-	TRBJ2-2	TGCGCCAGCAGCTTCCTCCCCGGGACAGGGGGAAACACCGGGGAGCTGTTTTTT	CASSFLPGTGGNTGELFF
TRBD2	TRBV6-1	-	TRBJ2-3	TGTGCCAGCAGTGAAACTAGCGGGGGGTACACAGATACGCAGTATTTT	CASSETSGGYTDTQYF
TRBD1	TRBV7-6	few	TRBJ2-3	TGTGCCAGCAGCTTATGGGACAGGGGGCCTGCAGATACGCAGTATTTT	CASSLWDRGPADTQYF
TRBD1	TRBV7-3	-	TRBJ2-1	TGTGCCAGCAGCCTACAGACAGGGGCCAATGAGCAGTTCTTC	CASSLQTGANEQFF
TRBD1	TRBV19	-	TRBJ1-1	TGTGCCAGTGGAAGACAGGGCGGCACTGAAGCTTTCTTT	CASGRQGGTEAFF
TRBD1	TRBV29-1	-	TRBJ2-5	TGCAGCGGGACGACAGGGGGCCAAGAGACCCAGTACTTC	CSGTTGGQETQYF
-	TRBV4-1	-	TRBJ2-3	TGCGCCAGCAGCCAGGGCCCCGATACGCAGTATTTT	CASSQGPDTQYF
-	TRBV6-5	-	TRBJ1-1	TGTGCCAGCAGAGACATTACAGGGATTGCCACTGAAGCTTTCTTT	CASRDITGIATEAFF
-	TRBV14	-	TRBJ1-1	TGTGCCAGCAGCCAAGAGTGGAGTACCTACACTGAAGCTTTCTTT	CASSQEWSTYTEAFF
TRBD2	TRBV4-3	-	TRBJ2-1	TGCGCCAGCAGCCATACGGCGGGAGGGAGACTATGGAATGAGCAGTTCTTC	CASSHTAGGRLWNEQFF
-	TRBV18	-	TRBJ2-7	TGTGCCAGCTCGCCAACGGGACACTCCTACGAGCAGTACTTC	CASSPTGHSYEQYF
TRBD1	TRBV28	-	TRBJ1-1	TGTGCCATCTCCGGGACAGAGAACACTGAAGCTTTCTTT	CAISGTENTEAFF
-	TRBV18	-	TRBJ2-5	TGTGCCAGCTCAGTGGGAGAAGAGACCCAGTACTTC	CASSVGEETQYF
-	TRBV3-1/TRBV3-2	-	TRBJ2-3	TGTGCCAGCAGCCAGTCAGGACTACCACCTTCCCCAGATACGCAGTATTTT	CASSQSGLPPSPDTQYF
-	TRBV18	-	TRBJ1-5	TGTGCCAGCTCCCAAAATAGTGTCCAGGGGAGGGAGCCCCAGCATTTT	CASSQNSVQGREPQHF